This entry is about one TCR beta chain. The sample originates from a study of blood T cells in healthy people across ages. Germline V gives CDR1 SGHTA, CDR2 FQGNSA. This CDR3 has 14 residues. V lost 6 bases, J lost 6 bases, and 18 bases lay in between. Sample-barcoded 5' priming and a J-beta primer mix drove a second PCR of roughly 7 to 11 cycles. TCRdb processed the 5' RACE reads anew with MiXCR; each CDR3 protein has one entry. The sample contains hundreds of thousands of distinct CDR3 sequences, less than 80% of which appear only once. The sequence was collected from a man aged 25 to 40 in good health. The rearrangement joins TRBV7-2 to TRBJ2-7; possible D gene TRBD2, 6 bases. Source material: blood. CDR3 bases: TGTGCCAGCAGTCCAGGCGGGATTGGGGGCGAGCAGTACTTC. Translated: CASSPGGIGGEQYF. Looking up the rest from reference TRBV7-2 and TRBJ2-7 gives the full variable domain: GAGVSQSPSNKVTEKGKDVELRCDPISGHTALYWYRQSLGQGLEFLIYFQGNSAPDKSGLPSDRFSAERTGGSVSTLTIQRTQQEDSAVYLCASSPGGIGGEQYFGPGTRLTVT.